The clone carrying this T cell receptor beta chain was counted many times. Antigen specificity is unknown. This entry is derived from a study of CD8+CD57+ T cells in acquired aplastic anemia. The wider study: On average, sorted CD4+ and CD8+ cells gave roughly 3 ug of DNA. Study-level results: Around 27 was the count of CD8+ CDR3 sequences that patients shared with controls.

The study profiled TCR beta VDJ and CDR3 using genomic DNA as template. MiXCR, applied by TCRdb to the reads, yields one record per CDR3 protein. The sample contains about 190,000 distinct CDR3 sequences, approximately 52% of which appear only once. The source of this sequence is a human donor in good health, serving as a control. Material: sorted CD4+, CD8+, or CD8+CD57+ T cells (not recorded which) from PBMCs.

In DNA form, the CDR3 reads TGTGCCAGCAGCGTAGAGACTAGCGGGGGGCGAGCGAACACCGGGGAGCTGTTTTTT. Translated, it gives CASSVETSGGRANTGELFF. This chain uses TRBV9 with TRBJ2-2; TRBD2 agrees at 13 bases. V lost 0 bases to trimming and J lost 0 bases; unmatched junction nucleotides: 5. CDR1 and CDR2 from the germline V gene are SGDLS and YYNGEE. This CDR3 spans 19 amino acids.